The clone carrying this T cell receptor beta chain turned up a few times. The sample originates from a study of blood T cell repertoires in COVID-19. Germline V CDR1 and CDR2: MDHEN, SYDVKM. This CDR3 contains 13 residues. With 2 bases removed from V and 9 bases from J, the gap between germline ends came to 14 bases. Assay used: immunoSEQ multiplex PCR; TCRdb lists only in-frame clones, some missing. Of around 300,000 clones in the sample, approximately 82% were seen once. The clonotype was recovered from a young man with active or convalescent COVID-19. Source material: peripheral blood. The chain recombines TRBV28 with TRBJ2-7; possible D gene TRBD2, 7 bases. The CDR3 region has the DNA TGTGCCAGCAGTTTAGGGGGGGCGATTGGGCAGTACTTC. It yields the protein CASSLGGAIGQYF.